A single sample is the source of the 21 T cell receptor beta chains below, sequenced in a study of regulatory T cells in long-lasting Graves disease. Specified time point: newly diagnosed GD, antithyroid drugs for less than 3 months. Preparation of the TCR library used RNA extracted from PBMCs. Building the TCR beta libraries relied on iRepertoire HTBI primers, and CDR3 regions underwent Arm-PCR. One entry per CDR3 protein results from TCRdb running MiXCR on the multiplex PCR reads. This table holds about 540,000 distinct CDR3 sequences, roughly 12% found once. In addition, the sample was reused for a study of T cells in Graves' hyperthyroidism and ophthalmopathy.

Material: peripheral blood mononuclear cells (PBMCs), obtained at new diagnosis, from a patient treated with antithyroid drugs. The receptors stem from a man aged 25-45 years with Graves disease.

Many counts were recorded for this clonotype. The genes are TRBV12-3 or TRBV12-4 and TRBJ2-7; 7 bases map to TRBD1. V trimming: 5 bases; J trimming: 11 bases; junction bases outside the gene matches: 12. This CDR3 has 13 residues. This CDR3 reads CASSPIQTGEKYF. The CDR3 nucleotides read TGTGCCAGCAGTCCAATACAAACAGGGGAAAAGTACTTC.

There are a few counts of this clonotype. The chain couples TRBV2 to TRBJ2-1; 7 nucleotides match TRBD2. The junction had 7 bases not matched to a gene; V was cut back by 7 bases and J by 7 bases. The CDR3 is made up of 13 amino acids. Germline V CDR1 and CDR2: SNHLY, FYNNEI. CDR3 bases: TGTGCCAGCACGGGCGGGAGCGGGAATGAGCAGTTCTTC. Residues: CASTGGSGNEQFF.

The rearrangement joins TRBV20-1 to TRBJ2-4; TRBD2 matches 12 bases. Germline V gene data show CDR1 as DFQATT and CDR2 as SNEGSKA (reference sequence). This CDR3 contains 19 residues. J lost 1 base, V lost 0 bases, and 10 bases had no gene match. The CDR3 sequence: CSARDGRLAGGPAKNIQYF. As DNA, the CDR3 is TGCAGTGCTAGAGATGGAAGGCTAGCGGGAGGGCCGGCCAAAAACATTCAGTACTTC.

This clonotype was observed at least ten times. CDR3 in DNA: TGTGCCAGCTCACCTAGAAGCCCTACCTACGAGCAGTACTTC. It encodes CASSPRSPTYEQYF. J is TRBJ2-7 and V is TRBV18; no reliable D call. This CDR3 has 14 residues. Germline lookup yields CDR1 KGHSH and CDR2 LQKENI. Trimming took off 3 bases at V and 2 bases at J, with 11 bases between the two ends.

To note about this clonotype: A far larger clone is one base from this, pointing to a likely read error. The chain joins TRBV2 to TRBJ2-3, with 12 positions matching TRBD2. Matching the DNA end better, TRBJ2-1 makes the J call doubtful. The CDR3 consists of 14 residues. The germline V gene has CDR1 SNHLY and CDR2 FYNNEI. The CDR3 sequence is CASSRTSGNYEQFF. CDR3 DNA sequence: TGTGCCAGCAGTAGGACTAGCGGGAACTACGAGCAGTTCTTC.

Concerning this clonotype: Germline is not matched at one junction end, which may reflect a read error. J is TRBJ1-2 and V is TRBV19; D not certain. CDR1 LNHDA and CDR2 SQIVND come from the germline V gene (reference sequence). The CDR3 extends over 15 amino acids. The CDR3 nucleotides read TGTGCCAGTAGTATTCAGAACCGGTACAACTCTGGCTACACCTTC. It yields the protein CASSIQNRYNSGYTF.

Details on this clonotype: A much larger clone lies one base from this, so it may be a read error. The rearrangement links TRBV24-1 to TRBJ2-7; D possibly uses TRBD1 or TRBD2 (5 bases each). The CDR3 sequence is 11 residues long. V was trimmed by 4 bases and J by 5 bases, leaving 5 bases between them. Germline V CDR1 and CDR2: KGHDR, SFDVKD. CDR3: CATSEGDEQYF. CDR3 bases: TGTGCCACCAGTGAGGGGGACGAGCAGTACTTC.

The chain is built from TRBV11-2 and TRBJ1-2; tentative D call: TRBD1 (5 bases). Germline V gives CDR1 SGHAT, CDR2 FQNNGV. V was shortened by 6 bases and J by 6 bases, with 11 bases between the two germline ends. This CDR3 contains 12 residues. CDR3: CASSFRQNGYTF. Written as DNA, the CDR3 is TGTGCCAGCAGTTTTCGACAGAATGGCTACACCTTC.

This clonotype was observed at least ten times. The rearrangement links TRBV7-2 to TRBJ1-2; D unresolved. This CDR3 has 14 amino acids. Germline V gene data show CDR1 as SGHTA and CDR2 as FQGNSA. V was clipped by 1 base and J by 7 bases, with 13 bases between them. In DNA form, the CDR3 reads TGTGCCAGCAGCTTAGATCCGGGGTGGGGTGGCTACACCTTC. The encoded protein is CASSLDPGWGGYTF.

This rearrangement joins TRBV5-4 to TRBJ2-6; possibly TRBD1 for D (6 bases). Germline CDR1 SGHNT, CDR2 YYREEE (reference sequence). CDR3 length: 15 amino acids. The V end lost 6 bases, the J end lost 2 bases, and 12 bases lay between the germline ends. The DNA for the CDR3 is TGTGCCAGCATCCAGACAGGCGCTGGGGCCAACGTCCTGACTTTC. Residues: CASIQTGAGANVLTF.

This clonotype appeared once. A read error likely explains this, since a far larger clone differs by one base. The chain is built from TRBV5-1 and TRBJ2-1; no clear D gene. Germline lookup yields CDR1 SGHRS and CDR2 YFSETQ. The CDR3 contains 14 residues. Trimming took 0 bases from V and 10 from J, leaving 14 bases between them. As DNA, the CDR3 is TGCGCCAGCAGCTTGGAGACGGCTTCCTACGAGCAGTTCTTC. Its translation: CASSLETASYEQFF.

CDR3 residues: CATSEVLADTQYF. CDR3 coding DNA: TGTGCCACCAGTGAAGTGTTAGCAGATACGCAGTATTTT. The chain has TRBV24-1 and TRBJ2-3; D gene uncertain. CDR3 length: 13 residues. Between the trimmed V and J ends, which lost 4 bases and 4 bases, there was a span of 8 bases. Germline CDR1 is KGHDR and CDR2 is SFDVKD.

In this sample, this clonotype turned up a few times. V is TRBV10-1 and J is TRBJ1-1, with 9 bases matching TRBD1. CDR1 is WNHNN, CDR2 SYGVQD, per germline (reference sequence). The CDR3 runs to 20 residues. Losses at the gene ends were 6 bases for V and 0 bases for J; bases not matched to a gene: 20. The CDR3 loop reads CASRGGLTGGPVRMNTEAFF. DNA of the CDR3: TGCGCCAGCAGGGGGGGGTTGACAGGGGGACCGGTTCGCATGAACACTGAAGCTTTCTTT.

This clonotype was observed at least ten times. The chain employs TRBV6-5 and TRBJ1-1; no firm D call. V lost 0 bases and J 0 bases, leaving 8 bases between the germline ends. The CDR3 totals 15 residues. Germline CDR1 and CDR2: MNHEY and SVGAGI. Here the CDR3 DNA reads TGTGCCAGCAGTTACTCGCCTCTCATGAACACTGAAGCTTTCTTT. Its protein product is CASSYSPLMNTEAFF.

This clonotype occurred many times. This sequence joins TRBV6-2 or TRBV6-3 and TRBJ2-2, with no clear D. V was trimmed by 5 bases and J by 2 bases, leaving 9 bases between them. This CDR3 contains 14 residues. Germline V gene lookup returns CDR1 MNHEY and CDR2 SVGEGT. The CDR3 loop is CASSVDRNTGELFF. The CDR3 nucleotides are TGTGCCAGCAGTGTGGACCGAAACACCGGGGAGCTGTTTTTT.

This clonotype was seen ten or more times. V usage is TRBV9 and J usage is TRBJ2-1; 7 bases line up with TRBD2. This CDR3 has 15 residues. CDR1 is SGDLS, CDR2 YYNGEE, per germline. V lost 0 bases and J lost 7; bases outside the gene matches: 7. CDR3 sequence (DNA): TGTGCCAGCAGCGTAGGCGGGAGTCGTGGTAATGAGCAGTTCTTC. Protein sequence: CASSVGGSRGNEQFF.

This clonotype came up many times. The genes are TRBV13 and TRBJ1-5, with D possibly matching TRBD1 (6 bases). V was cut by 5 bases and J by 2 bases, with 13 bases left in between. Germline loops: CDR1 PRHDT, CDR2 FYEKMQ (reference sequence). The CDR3 length is 15 residues. The CDR3, as DNA: TGTGCCAGCAGCCGGGGGGCATCGGGCAATCAGCCCCAGCATTTT. Its protein product is CASSRGASGNQPQHF.

This clonotype has at least ten counts. This sequence joins TRBV20-1 and TRBJ2-5, with D perhaps given as TRBD1 or TRBD2 (6 bases each). This CDR3 is built from 13 residues. The V and J ends lost 2 bases and 4 bases respectively, with 11 bases between them. Germline V gene data show CDR1 as DFQATT and CDR2 as SNEGSKA (reference sequence). The CDR3 sequence: CSARPGAGETQYF. CDR3 nucleotides: TGCAGTGCTAGACCGGGGGCGGGAGAGACCCAGTACTTC.

This clonotype was seen ten or more times. The J gene is TRBJ2-6, the V gene TRBV12-3 or TRBV12-4; possible D gene TRBD1, 5 bases. The V end lost 5 bases, the J end lost 2 bases, and 13 bases lay between the germline ends. The CDR3 has 16 amino acids. The CDR3 coding sequence is TGTGCCAGCAGTGATGCTAGGGGTACTGGGGCCAACGTCCTGACTTTC. Its translation is CASSDARGTGANVLTF.

This clonotype was detected ten times or more. The CDR3 DNA follows: TGTGCCAGCAGTTCCGATAGCAATCAGCCCCAGCATTTT. It encodes CASSSDSNQPQHF. The chain recombines TRBV6-1 with TRBJ1-5; D not resolved. The germline CDR1 and CDR2 sequences are MNHNS and SASEGT. V gave up 5 bases and J gave up 0 bases, with 5 bases separating them. The CDR3 loop spans 13 amino acids.

The CDR3 spells CARSNGGGYTF. CDR3 DNA: TGTGCCAGATCCAATGGCGGTGGCTACACCTTC. This sequence joins TRBV2 and TRBJ1-2; D is unresolved. Trimming cost V 9 bases and J 7 bases, with 12 bases left between them. Germline-derived CDR1 and CDR2 are SNHLY and FYNNEI. The CDR3 runs to 11 residues.